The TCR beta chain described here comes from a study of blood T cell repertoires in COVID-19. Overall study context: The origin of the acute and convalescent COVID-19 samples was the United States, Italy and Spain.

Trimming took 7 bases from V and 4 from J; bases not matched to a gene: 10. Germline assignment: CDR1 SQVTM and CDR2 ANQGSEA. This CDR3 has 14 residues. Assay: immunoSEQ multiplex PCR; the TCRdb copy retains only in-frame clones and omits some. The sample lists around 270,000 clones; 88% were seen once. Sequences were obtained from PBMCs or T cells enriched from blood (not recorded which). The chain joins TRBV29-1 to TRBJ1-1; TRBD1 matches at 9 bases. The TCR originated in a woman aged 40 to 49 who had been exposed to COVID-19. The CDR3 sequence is CSGSGTGLVTEAFF. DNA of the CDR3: TGCAGCGGCTCCGGGACAGGGTTGGTCACTGAAGCTTTCTTT.